This T cell receptor (beta chain) was recovered during a study of CD8 T cells in Susac syndrome. TCR beta sequencing was performed on blood CD8+ and CD4+ T cells. With random hexamers, reverse transcription was performed on about 0.5 to 1 ug of RNA. The amplification used immunoSEQ multiplex PCR on TCR beta CDR3; it spanned 54 Vbeta and 13 Jbeta. A single record per CDR3 protein comes from TCRdb applying MiXCR to the immunoSEQ multiplex PCR reads. The profile covers 95,000 to 150,000 distinct CDR3 sequences, with around 94% appearing a single time and approximately 0.22% taken by the ten largest. Germline V lookup: CDR1 SQVTM, CDR2 ANQGSEA. V shed 6 bases and J 1 base; nucleotides not matched to a gene: 7. The CDR3 has 14 residues.

J is TRBJ2-3 and V is TRBV29-1, with 7 bases that match TRBD2. This receptor was obtained from a human donor with Susac syndrome. The sequenced sample consisted of CD8+ T cells from PBMCs. The CDR3 nucleotides read TGCAGCGTGGAGCGGGGCCTTCGCACAGATACGCAGTATTTT. It yields the protein CSVERGLRTDTQYF.